This is a list of T cell receptor beta chains from one sample in a study of blood T cells in healthy people across ages. TCRdb called the 5' RACE reads again in MiXCR, with one record for every CDR3 protein. The table lists about a million distinct CDR3 sequences, roughly 51% of them singletons. The sequenced material came from blood. The receptors derive from a woman between 55 and 75 years old in good health. The CDR3 runs from the conserved cysteine through the conserved F or W.

j_gene | len | v_gene | CDR3aa
TRBJ2-7 | 14 | TRBV19 | CASSSQTGVYEQYF
TRBJ1-1 | 14 | TRBV12-3/TRBV12-4 | CASSFGSQRTEAFF
TRBJ2-3 | 14 | TRBV29-1 | CSVQRAGGPDTQYF
TRBJ2-5 | 16 | TRBV19 | CASSHSTGSPQETQYF
. | 17 | TRBV2 | CASSEGQRITKGDIQYF
TRBJ1-4 | 13 | TRBV29-1 | CSVAQTGNEKLFF
TRBJ1-5 | 14 | TRBV7-9 | CASSSHGSNQPQHF
TRBJ2-7 | 14 | TRBV3-1 | CASSPGLGVYEQYF
TRBJ2-1 | 15 | TRBV19 | CASSITSGDFDEQFF
TRBJ2-7 | 15 | TRBV12-3/TRBV12-4 | CASSPVGSGRYEQYF
TRBJ2-1 | 12 | TRBV6-2/TRBV6-3 | CASSYGQGEQFF
TRBJ2-1 | 15 | TRBV7-9 | CASSPGTGLVNEQFF